These 13 T cell receptor beta chains were all obtained from the same sample, sequenced in a study of cytomegalovirus exposure and HLA in healthy donors. 60 Vbeta and 13 Jbeta primers were used in PCR. The protocol was immunoSEQ multiplex PCR, while the TCRdb copy is restricted to in-frame clones and leaves out a portion. The sample holds approximately 4,200 clones, around 85% seen once. Sequenced input: PBMCs. These receptors all stem from a middle-aged woman in good health and CMV-seropositive.

The chain combines TRBV9 with TRBJ1-4; TRBD1 matches 7 bases. The CDR3 is 14 residues long. CDR1 is SGDLS and CDR2 is YYNGEE in the germline V gene. V trimming: 3 bases; J trimming: 5 bases; junction bases outside the gene matches: 4. CDR3 nucleotides: TGTGCCAGCAGCGACGGGACAGAGAATGAAAAACTGTTTTTT. Protein sequence: CASSDGTENEKLFF.

This clone was seen only a few times. The rearrangement joins TRBV6-5 to TRBJ1-2, with D hard to call. Trimming pared 2 bases from V and 5 bases from J, leaving 9 bases between. CDR3 length equals 13 residues. Per the germline V gene, CDR1 is MNHEY and CDR2 is SVGAGI. CDR3 sequence (DNA): TGTGCCAGCAGTTACAGTACTTTTTATGGCTACACCTTC. Its protein is CASSYSTFYGYTF.

The rearrangement joins TRBV30 to TRBJ1-5; 9 nucleotides match TRBD1. The CDR3 extends over 16 amino acids. Germline V lookup: CDR1 GTSNPN, CDR2 SVGIG (reference sequence). The junction had 6 bases not matched to a gene; V was cut back by 0 bases and J by 3 bases. CDR3 loop: CAWSVPGTGNNQPQHF. In nucleotides, the CDR3 is TGTGCCTGGAGTGTACCCGGGACAGGGAACAATCAGCCCCAGCATTTT. Full variable domain (missing parts from reference TRBV30 and TRBJ1-5): SQTIHQWPATLVQPVGSPLSLECTVEGTSNPNLYWYRQAAGRGLQLLFYSVGIGQISSEVPQNLSASRPQDRQFILSSKKLLLSDSGFYLCAWSVPGTGNNQPQHFGDGTRLSIL.

The V and J genes are TRBV30 and TRBJ1-6; D ambiguous. Germline V gives CDR1 GTSNPN, CDR2 SVGIG (reference sequence). Deletions cut 1 base from V and 7 bases from J, with 11 bases between. This CDR3 comprises 14 residues. CDR3 in DNA: TGTGCCTGGAGTGGCCAGATAATCAATTCACCCCTCCACTTT. Amino acid sequence: CAWSGQIINSPLHF. Drawing the rest from reference TRBV30 and TRBJ1-6, the complete variable domain is SQTIHQWPATLVQPVGSPLSLECTVEGTSNPNLYWYRQAAGRGLQLLFYSVGIGQISSEVPQNLSASRPQDRQFILSSKKLLLSDSGFYLCAWSGQIINSPLHFGNGTRLTVT.

This clone was counted only a few times. The rearrangement uses TRBV30 and TRBJ2-3, with 9 bases identical to TRBD2. This CDR3 region has 15 residues. The V gene end was trimmed by 4 bases and the J gene end by 3 bases; junction bases not matched to a gene: 8. CDR1 is GTSNPN and CDR2 is SVGIG in the germline V gene (reference sequence). The CDR3 is CAWNPRGRETDTQYF. The CDR3 coding sequence is TGTGCCTGGAATCCCCGCGGGAGGGAAACAGATACGCAGTATTTT. Variable domain in full (rest from reference TRBV30 and TRBJ2-3): SQTIHQWPATLVQPVGSPLSLECTVEGTSNPNLYWYRQAAGRGLQLLFYSVGIGQISSEVPQNLSASRPQDRQFILSSKKLLLSDSGFYLCAWNPRGRETDTQYFGPGTRLTVL.

This clone was seen a handful of times. The J gene is TRBJ2-1, the V gene TRBV6-5; 11 bases align to TRBD2. This CDR3 contains 15 residues. The ends lost 5 bases at V and 4 bases at J; junction bases unmatched: 4. Germline CDR1 MNHEY, CDR2 SVGAGI. CDR3 coding DNA: TGTGCCAGCAGTACCTCTAGCGGGGGGTACAATGAGCAGTTCTTC. Its protein product is CASSTSSGGYNEQFF.

The chain joins TRBV6-5 to TRBJ1-5, with 7 bases matching TRBD1. Germline V gives CDR1 MNHEY, CDR2 SVGAGI. Unmatched junction bases numbered 7, after V lost 5 bases and J lost 6 bases. The CDR3 covers 14 residues. The CDR3 nucleotides read TGTGCCAGCAGTCCCCAGGGGGGAAGTCAGCCCCAGCATTTT. Translating gives CASSPQGGSQPQHF.

The chain is built from TRBV28 and TRBJ1-5, with 8 bases matching TRBD1. V was pared by 6 bases and J by 6 bases, with 13 bases of the junction left unmatched. CDR1 is MDHEN, CDR2 SYDVKM, per germline. The CDR3 length is 16 residues. The CDR3 is CASSRLGAGGGQPQHF. The CDR3, as DNA: TGTGCCAGCAGCCGCCTAGGGGCAGGGGGCGGTCAGCCCCAGCATTTT.

V is TRBV25-1 and J is TRBJ2-5; D is undetermined. V was trimmed by 7 bases and J by 5 bases, leaving 5 bases between them. Germline-derived CDR1 and CDR2 are MGHDK and SYGVNS. This CDR3 region has 10 residues. For the CDR3, the DNA is TGTGCCAGCAAACGGGAGACCCAGTACTTC. Its protein is CASKRETQYF.

The chain links TRBV2 to TRBJ1-2; weak D call: TRBD1 (5 bases). V was clipped by 6 bases and J by 5 bases, with 25 bases between them. The V gene's germline CDR1 is SNHLY and CDR2 FYNNEI. The length of the CDR3 is 17 residues. The CDR3 coding sequence is TGTGCCAGCAGGCCCTCCTGGGGACTAGTTGATACTTATGGCTACACCTTC. Amino acid sequence: CASRPSWGLVDTYGYTF. The whole variable domain, filled in from reference TRBV2 and TRBJ1-2, reads EPEVTQTPSHQVTQMGQEVILRCVPISNHLYFYWYRQILGQKVEFLVSFYNNEISEKSEIFDDQFSVERPDGSNFTLKIRSTKLEDSAMYFCASRPSWGLVDTYGYTFGSGTRLTVV.

The J gene is TRBJ1-5, the V gene TRBV29-1; no definite D call. In germline, CDR1 is SQVTM, CDR2 ANQGSEA. Trimming took off 0 bases at V and 4 bases at J, with 10 bases between the two ends. The length of the CDR3 is 14 residues. CDR3 sequence reads: CSVEEGGPNQPQHF. CDR3 sequence (DNA): TGCAGCGTTGAAGAGGGCGGGCCAAATCAGCCCCAGCATTTT.

V usage is TRBV5-6 and J usage is TRBJ2-5, with 9 bases identical to TRBD2. Trimming took 0 bases from V and 2 from J; bases not matched to a gene: 5. CDR3 length: 16 residues. Germline V gene sequence: CDR1 SGHDT, CDR2 YYEEEE. CDR3 loop: CASSLAAAGGQETQYF. DNA for the CDR3: TGTGCCAGCAGCTTGGCCGCTGCGGGGGGGCAAGAGACCCAGTACTTC.

V is TRBV30 and J is TRBJ2-6; no reliable D call. The CDR3 totals 13 residues. The germline V gene has CDR1 GTSNPN and CDR2 SVGIG (reference sequence). The germline V and J ends were trimmed by 3 bases and 1 base, with 4 bases remaining between them. CDR3 region: CAWRLSGANVLTF. As DNA, the CDR3 is TGTGCCTGGAGGTTATCTGGGGCCAACGTCCTGACTTTC.